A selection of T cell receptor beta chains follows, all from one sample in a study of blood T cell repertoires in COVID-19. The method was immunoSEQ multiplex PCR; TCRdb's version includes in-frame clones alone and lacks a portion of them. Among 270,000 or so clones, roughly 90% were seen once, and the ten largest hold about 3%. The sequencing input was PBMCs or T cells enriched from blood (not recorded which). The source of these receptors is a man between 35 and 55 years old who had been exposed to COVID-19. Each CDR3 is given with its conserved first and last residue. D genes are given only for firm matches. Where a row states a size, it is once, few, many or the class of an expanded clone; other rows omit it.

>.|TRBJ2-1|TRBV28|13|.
TGTGCCAGCGGTCGGGGGAACTACAATGAGCAGTTCTTC
CASGRGNYNEQFF
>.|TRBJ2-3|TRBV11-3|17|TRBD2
TGTGCCAGCAGCTTAGATAAAACTAGCGGGACCACAGATACGCAGTATTTT
CASSLDKTSGTTDTQYF
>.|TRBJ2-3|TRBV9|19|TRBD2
TGTGCCAGCAGCGTGGATGGTTCGGACGTAGCGGGCTTAACAGATACGCAGTATTTT
CASSVDGSDVAGLTDTQYF
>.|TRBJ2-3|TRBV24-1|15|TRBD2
TGTGCCACCAGTGATAGGCGGGAGGCCGTAGATACGCAGTATTTT
CATSDRREAVDTQYF
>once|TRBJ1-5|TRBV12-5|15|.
TGTGCTAGTGGCCTAAAGAAAGGAGTCTTGCAGCCCCAGCATTTT
CASGLKKGVLQPQHF
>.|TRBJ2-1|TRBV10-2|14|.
TGCGCCAGCAGACAGGGTTTTCCCTACAATGAGCAGTTCTTC
CASRQGFPYNEQFF
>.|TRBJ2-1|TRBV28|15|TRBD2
TGTGCCAGCAGACATGGGTCGGCGGGAGGCAATGAGCAGTTCTTC
CASRHGSAGGNEQFF
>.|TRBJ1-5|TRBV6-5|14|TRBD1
TGTGCCAGCAGCTCCGACAGGGTAGGTCAGCCCCAGCATTTT
CASSSDRVGQPQHF
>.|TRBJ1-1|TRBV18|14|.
TGTGCCAGCTCAGTACCACAGGGGAACACTGAAGCTTTCTTT
CASSVPQGNTEAFF
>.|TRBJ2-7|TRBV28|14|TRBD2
TGTGCCAGCAGGGTAGCGGGGAGATCCTACGAGCAGTACTTC
CASRVAGRSYEQYF
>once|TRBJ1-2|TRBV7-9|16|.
TGTGCCAGCACCCCCTACAAAGGGGAGGGCGGGTATGGCTACACCTTC
CASTPYKGEGGYGYTF
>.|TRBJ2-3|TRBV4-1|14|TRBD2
TGCGCCACCAGACTAGCGATAAGCACAGATACGCAGTATTTT
CATRLAISTDTQYF
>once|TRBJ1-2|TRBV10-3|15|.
TGTGCCATCAGTGAGTCTGAGGGAGACCGCTATGGCTACACCTTC
CAISESEGDRYGYTF
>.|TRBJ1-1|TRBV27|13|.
TGTGCCAGCAGTATAGGGACAAACACTGAAGCTTTCTTT
CASSIGTNTEAFF
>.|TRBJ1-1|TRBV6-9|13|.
TGTGCCAGCAGTTACGAGCAAGCCACTGAAGCTTTCTTT
CASSYEQATEAFF
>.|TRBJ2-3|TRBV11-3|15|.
TGTGCCAGCAGCTTGGGGCCACAGAGCACAGATACGCAGTATTTT
CASSLGPQSTDTQYF
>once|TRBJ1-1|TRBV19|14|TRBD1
TGTGCCAGTATAGGTCGACAGGGAGGCACTGAAGCTTTCTTT
CASIGRQGGTEAFF
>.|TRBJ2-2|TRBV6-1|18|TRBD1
TGTGCCAGCAGTGAAGCGGACTTCAGGGGGCTATACACCGGGGAGCTGTTTTTT
CASSEADFRGLYTGELFF
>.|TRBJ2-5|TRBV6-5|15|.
TGTGCCAGCAGTTACTCTGGGCGGACACAAGAGACCCAGTACTTC
CASSYSGRTQETQYF
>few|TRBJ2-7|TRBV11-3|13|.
TGTGCCAGCAGCTTCACGAGCTCCTACGAGCAGTACTTC
CASSFTSSYEQYF
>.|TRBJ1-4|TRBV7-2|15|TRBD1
TGTGCCAGCAGCAAACAGGGGGCAACTAATGAAAAACTGTTTTTT
CASSKQGATNEKLFF
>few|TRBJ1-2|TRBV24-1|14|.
TGTGCCACCAGTACGAAGGAGGGGTCCTATGGCTACACCTTC
CATSTKEGSYGYTF
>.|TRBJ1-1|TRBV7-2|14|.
TGTGCCAGCAGTCGGACATCTTTGAACACTGAAGCTTTCTTT
CASSRTSLNTEAFF
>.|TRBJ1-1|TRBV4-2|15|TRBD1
TGTGCCAGCAGCCAAGACCTCAAATCCGGGACAGGGGATTTCTTT
CASSQDLKSGTGDFF
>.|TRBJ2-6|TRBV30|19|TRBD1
TGTGCCTGGAGTGTAAAATTGGCCCAGGGGGCTTTTTCTGCCAACGTCCTGACTTTC
CAWSVKLAQGAFSANVLTF
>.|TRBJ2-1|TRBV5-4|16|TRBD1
TGTGCCAGCAGCTTGGCGGACAGGGGACGGGGTAATGAGCAGTTCTTC
CASSLADRGRGNEQFF
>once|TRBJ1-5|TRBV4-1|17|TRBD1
TGCGCCAGCAGCCACAAAATTAGACAGGGGACAAATCAGCCCCAGCATTTT
CASSHKIRQGTNQPQHF
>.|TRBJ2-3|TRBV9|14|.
TGTGCCAGCAGCGTATCCGGGAGCACAGATACGCAGTATTTT
CASSVSGSTDTQYF
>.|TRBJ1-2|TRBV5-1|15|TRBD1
TGCGCCAGCAGCTTAGAGGGACAGGGGAGCTATGGCTACACCTTC
CASSLEGQGSYGYTF
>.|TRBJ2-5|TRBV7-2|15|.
TGTGCCAGCAGCTTAGACGGGTATTACCAAGAGACCCAGTACTTC
CASSLDGYYQETQYF
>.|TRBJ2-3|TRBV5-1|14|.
TGCGCCAGCAGCTTGGGAGAAACGACAGATACGCAGTATTTT
CASSLGETTDTQYF
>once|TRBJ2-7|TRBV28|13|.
TGTGCCAGCTTGGGGCCGAGCTCCTACGAGCAGTACTTC
CASLGPSSYEQYF
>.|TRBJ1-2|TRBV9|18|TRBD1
TGTGCCAGCAGCGTAAGTGGACAGGGAGAGGGGACTAACTATGGCTACACCTTC
CASSVSGQGEGTNYGYTF
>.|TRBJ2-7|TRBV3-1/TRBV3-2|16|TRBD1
TGTGCCAGCAGCTCCCGGGGTTACAGGGGGGCCCACGAGCAGTACTTC
CASSSRGYRGAHEQYF
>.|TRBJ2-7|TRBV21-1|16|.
TGTGCCAGCAGCCTCCACTCCCCGGACAGCCCCTACGAGCAGTACTTC
CASSLHSPDSPYEQYF
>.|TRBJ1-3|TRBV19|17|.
TGTGCCAGTAGTATCCCCCCCCGCGGACATTCTGGAAACACCATATATTTT
CASSIPPRGHSGNTIYF
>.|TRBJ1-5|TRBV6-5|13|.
TGTGCCAGCAGTCCAACAGGGCCACAGCCCCAGCATTTT
CASSPTGPQPQHF
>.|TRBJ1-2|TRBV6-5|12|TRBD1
TGTGCCAGCACCGGACAGGGGTATGGCTACACCTTC
CASTGQGYGYTF
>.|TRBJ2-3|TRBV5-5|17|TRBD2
TGTGCCAGCAGCTTGACTAGCGGGAGGTTACCCCTAGATACGCAGTATTTT
CASSLTSGRLPLDTQYF
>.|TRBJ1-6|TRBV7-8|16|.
TGTGCCAGCAGCTTACTACAGGGATCGTATAATTCACCCCTCCACTTT
CASSLLQGSYNSPLHF
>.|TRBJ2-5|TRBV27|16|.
TGTGCCAGCATGCCACTCCACCAAGAGACTGAAGAGACCCAGTACTTC
CASMPLHQETEETQYF
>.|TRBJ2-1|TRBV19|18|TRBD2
TGTGCCAGTAGTAAGGGGCTAGCGGGTGTTGTCACCTACAATGAGCAGTTCTTC
CASSKGLAGVVTYNEQFF
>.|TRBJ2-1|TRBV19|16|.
TGTGCCAGTAGTCCAATAGCGATCACAGTAGGCGATGAGCAGTTCTTC
CASSPIAITVGDEQFF
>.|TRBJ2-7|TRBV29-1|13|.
TGCAGCGTTGAAAACTACCCCTCCGACGAGCAGTACTTC
CSVENYPSDEQYF
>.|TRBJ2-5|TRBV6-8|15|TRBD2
TGTGCCAGCAGACCGGGACTAGCGGGAGTTGAGACCCAGTACTTC
CASRPGLAGVETQYF
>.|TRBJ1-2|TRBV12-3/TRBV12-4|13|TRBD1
TGTGCCAGCGGAAAGACAGGGGGCCATGGCTACACCTTC
CASGKTGGHGYTF
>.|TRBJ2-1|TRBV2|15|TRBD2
TGTGCCAGCAGTGAGCGTAGCGGGAGGGGCAATGAGCAGTTCTTC
CASSERSGRGNEQFF
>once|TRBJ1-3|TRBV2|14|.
TGTGCCAGCAGTACGGGGGGTTCTGGAAACACCATATATTTT
CASSTGGSGNTIYF
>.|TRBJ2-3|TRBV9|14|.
TGTGCCAGCAGCGTAGCGGGAGACACAGATACGCAGTATTTT
CASSVAGDTDTQYF
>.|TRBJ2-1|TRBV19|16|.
TGTGCCAGTAGTATAGGAGGATATAGCTCCTACAATGAGCAGTTCTTC
CASSIGGYSSYNEQFF
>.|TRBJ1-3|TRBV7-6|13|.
TGTGCCAGCAGCTTAGAGCTGGGAAACACCATATATTTT
CASSLELGNTIYF
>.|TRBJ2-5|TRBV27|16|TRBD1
TGTGCCAGCAGTTTAGGACAGGGGGGTTTGAGGGAGACCCAGTACTTC
CASSLGQGGLRETQYF
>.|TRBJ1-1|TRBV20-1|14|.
TGCAGTGCTAGTAGGGGCCATATCAACACTGAAGCTTTCTTT
CSASRGHINTEAFF
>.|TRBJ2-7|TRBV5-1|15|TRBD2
TGCGCCAGCAGCAGCGCTAGCGGGAGTACCTACGAGCAGTACTTC
CASSSASGSTYEQYF
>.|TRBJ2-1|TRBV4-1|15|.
TGCGCCAGCAGCACATCTTCCCGGGAAAACAATGAGCAGTTCTTC
CASSTSSRENNEQFF
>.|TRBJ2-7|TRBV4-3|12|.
TGCGCCAGCAGCCAAGATAAGAGAGAGCAGTACTTC
CASSQDKREQYF
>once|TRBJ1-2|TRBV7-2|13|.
TGTGCCAGCAGCTTCATAGGGGGGGATGGCTACACCTTC
CASSFIGGDGYTF